These 24 T cell receptor beta chains share one sample of origin, sequenced in a study of T-cell reconstitution after alpha-beta-depleted transplantation in children. Preparation of the TCRbeta library was carried out with unique molecular identifiers. TCRdb called the PCR reads again in MiXCR, with one record for every CDR3 protein. The table lists around 600,000 distinct CDR3 sequences, 10% of them singletons, with about 4% in the top ten. Specimen: PBMCs from the stem cell graft donor, collected from the stem cell graft. The receptors stem from a human donor who donated a stem cell graft to a child with acute myeloid leukemia.

In this sample, this clonotype turned up many times. The chain joins TRBV28 to TRBJ2-7, with 14 bases aligning to TRBD2. Looked up from germline, CDR1 is MDHEN and CDR2 is SYDVKM. This CDR3 is built from 16 residues. The V segment lost 4 bases and the J segment 3 bases; nucleotides outside the gene matches: 5. As DNA, the CDR3 is TGTGCCAGCAGTTCTTCCGGGACTAGCGGGAGCTACGAGCAGTACTTC. Its protein product is CASSSSGTSGSYEQYF.

CDR3: CASSPPGAHEQFF. The CDR3 DNA reads as TGTGCCAGCAGCCCCCCAGGGGCGCATGAGCAGTTCTTC. The J gene is TRBJ2-1, the V gene TRBV13, with a possible D match to TRBD1 (6 bases). There are 13 residues in the CDR3. Germline V gene sequence: CDR1 PRHDT, CDR2 FYEKMQ (reference sequence). V gave up 5 bases and J gave up 8 bases, with 13 bases separating them.

This clonotype was observed at least ten times. The CDR3 spells CASSLVRTGRSNQPQHF. The CDR3 coding sequence is TGTGCCAGCAGTTTAGTCCGGACAGGCCGGAGCAATCAGCCCCAGCATTTT. This chain joins TRBV12-3 or TRBV12-4 and TRBJ1-5; 7 positions match TRBD1. V trimming: 1 base; J trimming: 1 base; junction bases outside the gene matches: 7. The CDR3 totals 17 residues.

V and J are TRBV20-1 and TRBJ2-1; 9 nucleotides line up with TRBD2. The germline V gene has CDR1 DFQATT and CDR2 SNEGSKA (reference sequence). Trimming cost V 5 bases and J 2 bases; bases outside gene matches: 13. The CDR3 sequence is 17 residues long. The CDR3 loop reads CSALDAGGARTYNEQFF. CDR3 coding DNA: TGCAGTGCTCTCGATGCGGGAGGGGCGAGGACCTACAATGAGCAGTTCTTC.

The chain is built from TRBV29-1 and TRBJ2-3; 8 nucleotides agree with TRBD2. The CDR3 spans 13 residues. J gave up 5 bases and V 3 bases, and 4 bases lay outside the gene matches. The V gene's germline CDR1 is SQVTM and CDR2 ANQGSEA. The CDR3 nucleotides read TGCAGCGTTGACGGGGGGGGAGGAGATACGCAGTATTTT. Translating it yields CSVDGGGGDTQYF.

This clonotype was seen a handful of times. The chain links TRBV29-1 to TRBJ2-2, with TRBD1 as a possible D gene (5 bases). In germline, CDR1 is SQVTM, CDR2 ANQGSEA. This CDR3 comprises 14 residues. The V gene lost 5 bases and the J gene lost 1 base, with 11 bases spanning the gap. In nucleotides, the CDR3 is TGCAGCGTTCAAACAGGCTTGAACACCGGGGAGCTGTTTTTT. It specifies CSVQTGLNTGELFF.

This clonotype showed up just once. This chain uses TRBV19 with TRBJ2-1, with D unresolved. The CDR3 extends over 13 amino acids. CDR1 LNHDA and CDR2 SQIVND come from the germline V gene (reference sequence). With 4 bases removed from V and 4 bases from J, the gap between germline ends came to 8 bases. The CDR3 sequence is CASSTQAYNEQFF. The CDR3 nucleotides read TGTGCCAGTAGTACTCAGGCGTACAATGAGCAGTTCTTC.

The chain employs TRBV29-1 and TRBJ2-7, with D perhaps TRBD2 (6 bases). From germline, CDR1 is SQVTM and CDR2 ANQGSEA. V lost 4 bases, J lost 3 bases, and 13 bases lay in between. The CDR3 extends over 13 amino acids. In nucleotides, the CDR3 is TGCAGCGTTGCGCCCGGGGGTAGCTACGAGCAGTACTTC. Its protein product is CSVAPGGSYEQYF.

This clonotype was recorded once. For the CDR3, the DNA is TGTGCCAGCATGCCGGGACTAGCGGGAGGTCGGGAGCTGTTTTTT. Translated: CASMPGLAGGRELFF. The chain employs TRBV6-2 or TRBV6-3 and TRBJ2-2, with 15 nucleotides matching TRBD2. This CDR3 has 15 residues. Germline V gives CDR1 MNHEY, CDR2 SVGEGT. V trimming: 7 bases; J trimming: 9 bases; junction bases outside the gene matches: 6.

This clonotype was picked up many times. The chain is built from TRBV6-2 or TRBV6-3 and TRBJ2-7; D not certain. The CDR3 sequence is 13 residues long. V gave up 0 bases and J gave up 3 bases, with 6 bases separating them. Per germline, CDR1 MNHEY and CDR2 SVGEGT. Here the CDR3 reads CASSYSTDYEQYF. As DNA, the CDR3 is TGTGCCAGCAGTTACTCGACCGACTACGAGCAGTACTTC.

This clonotype was observed many times. The V call is TRBV29-1, the J call TRBJ2-3; no reliable D call. The V end lost 7 bases, the J end lost 0 bases, and 14 bases lay between the germline ends. Germline CDR1 is SQVTM and CDR2 is ANQGSEA. The CDR3 sequence is 14 residues long. The CDR3 is CSAQEGSSTDTQYF. The CDR3, as DNA: TGCAGCGCTCAAGAAGGGTCTAGCACAGATACGCAGTATTTT.

This clonotype appeared a few times. The chain links TRBV20-1 to TRBJ2-5; D might be TRBD2 (5 bases). Germline V gene lookup returns CDR1 DFQATT and CDR2 SNEGSKA (reference sequence). This CDR3 comprises 16 residues. V lost 4 bases and J 4 bases, leaving 22 bases between the germline ends. Written as DNA, the CDR3 is TGCAGTGCTACCCAAACGTCGAGGGTTTGGGGAGAGACCCAGTACTTC. Protein product: CSATQTSRVWGETQYF.

This clonotype was counted between two and nine times. The chain links TRBV9 to TRBJ2-7; the D gene is possibly TRBD1 (6 bases). The CDR3 is 15 amino acids. V lost 4 bases to trimming and J lost 7 bases, with 21 bases between them. The germline CDR1 and CDR2 sequences are SGDLS and YYNGEE. The chain's CDR3 is CASSQIDRITGEQYF. Written as DNA, the CDR3 is TGTGCCAGCAGCCAGATCGACAGGATTACGGGTGAGCAGTACTTC.

The table lists this clonotype with a few counts. The gene calls are TRBV20-1 and TRBJ2-1; D unresolved. Trimming left V 6 bases short and J 10 bases short, with 13 bases between. The CDR3 extends over 11 amino acids. Germline assignment: CDR1 DFQATT and CDR2 SNEGSKA (reference sequence). The CDR3 reads CSAPPGREQFF. The CDR3 DNA reads as TGCAGTGCCCCTCCAGGTCGGGAGCAGTTCTTC.

This clonotype has at least ten counts. The chain has TRBV21-1 and TRBJ2-7. TRBV21-1 is an annotated pseudogene. The CDR3 consists of 17 residues. The CDR3 DNA reads TGTGCCAGCAGCAAAGTAACTCCTCGGGACGACTCCTACGAGCAGTACTTC. Protein sequence: CASSKVTPRDDSYEQYF.

The sample holds a few counts of this clonotype. The CDR3 is CASRLTGGRYGYTF. For the CDR3, the DNA is TGTGCCAGCAGGCTGACAGGGGGCCGGTATGGCTACACCTTC. The chain couples TRBV28 to TRBJ1-2, with 10 bases fitting TRBD1. Germline V CDR1 and CDR2: MDHEN, SYDVKM. The CDR3 has 14 residues. V shed 6 bases and J 5 bases; nucleotides not matched to a gene: 6.

The table lists this clonotype with a few counts. The rearrangement uses TRBV6-1 and TRBJ2-3; no firm D call. V was pared by 7 bases and J by 4 bases, with 21 bases between. The CDR3 consists of 16 residues. The germline gives CDR1 MNHNS, CDR2 SASEGT. The CDR3: CASTPPGPRNPDTQYF. In DNA, the CDR3 is TGTGCCAGCACCCCACCCGGCCCGAGGAATCCAGATACGCAGTATTTT.

This clonotype appeared a few times. The chain uses TRBV5-5 and TRBJ2-1, with TRBD1 identical over 8 bases. There are 14 residues in the CDR3. V lost 0 bases to trimming and J lost 10 bases; unmatched junction nucleotides: 6. Germline lookup yields CDR1 SGHKS and CDR2 YYEKEE (reference sequence). Here the CDR3 reads CASSLEGQVWEQFF. In nucleotides, the CDR3 is TGTGCCAGCAGCTTGGAGGGACAGGTATGGGAGCAGTTCTTC.

The V and J genes are TRBV29-1 and TRBJ2-7; 12 bases are shared with TRBD2. In germline, CDR1 is SQVTM, CDR2 ANQGSEA. There are 15 residues in the CDR3. J was trimmed by 3 bases and V by 5 bases; bases with no gene match: 8. CDR3 region: CSVRASGRAVYEQYF. CDR3 nucleotides: TGCAGCGTTCGGGCTAGCGGGAGGGCTGTCTACGAGCAGTACTTC.

This clonotype was counted only a few times. The V gene is TRBV30, the J gene TRBJ2-3; 8 bases agree with TRBD2. J was trimmed by 1 base and V by 2 bases; bases with no gene match: 2. The CDR3 loop spans 14 amino acids. CDR1 is GTSNPN, CDR2 SVGIG, per germline (reference sequence). CDR3 region: CAWSSGSGTDTQYF. CDR3 coding DNA: TGTGCCTGGAGTAGCGGGAGTGGCACAGATACGCAGTATTTT.

In its sample, this clonotype was seen many times. J is TRBJ2-1 and V is TRBV9, with D tentatively TRBD2 (6 bases). V was shortened by 4 bases and J by 3 bases, with 17 bases between the two germline ends. This CDR3 is built from 16 residues. Germline-derived CDR1 and CDR2 are SGDLS and YYNGEE. CDR3 amino acids: CASSPSLRRDYNEQFF. As DNA, the CDR3 is TGTGCCAGCAGCCCCTCTTTGCGGCGGGACTACAATGAGCAGTTCTTC.

The chain uses TRBV3-1 and TRBJ2-7; D may be TRBD2 (7 bases). The CDR3 length is 16 residues. Trimming removed 1 base at V and 6 bases at J, with 19 bases between. Germline V CDR1 and CDR2: LGHDT, YNNKEL (reference sequence). The DNA for the CDR3 is TGTGCCAGCAGCCAAGGGGGGGGGGACACGGTCTCCGAGCAGTACTTC. It codes for CASSQGGGDTVSEQYF.

The rearrangement joins TRBV4-3 to TRBJ2-1, with D perhaps matching TRBD1 or TRBD2 (5 bases each). The germline V gene has CDR1 LGHNA and CDR2 YSLEER. The CDR3 consists of 17 residues. The V gene lost 3 bases and the J gene lost 0 bases, with 15 bases spanning the gap. CDR3 residues: CASSQVLAGSSYNEQFF. In DNA, the CDR3 is TGCGCCAGCAGCCAGGTCCTAGCAGGGAGCTCCTACAATGAGCAGTTCTTC.

This clonotype was seen at least ten times. The rearrangement uses TRBV20-1 and TRBJ1-1; D unclear. Germline loops: CDR1 DFQATT, CDR2 SNEGSKA (reference sequence). Trimming left V 5 bases short and J 4 bases short, with 17 bases between. This CDR3 is built from 14 residues. The DNA of the CDR3 is TGCAGTGCTTCACAAGCCTTGGGATCCACTGAAGCTTTCTTT. Translating gives CSASQALGSTEAFF.